The clone carrying this TCR beta chain occurred once. The data were obtained in a study of blood T cell repertoires in COVID-19. Germline values: CDR1 MNHEY, CDR2 SMNVEV (reference sequence). The trim removed 3 bases at V and 5 bases at J, leaving 3 bases unmatched. The CDR3 sequence is 16 residues long. Clinical history as reported by participants underpinned cohort assignment. Authors' methods: Estimated nucleated cell counts came from reference gene primer amplification. Measured with immunoSEQ multiplex PCR; TCRdb has only the in-frame clones, and not every one. V and J calls plus clone size are reproduced from that table; the DNA served to infer D and trimming. The profile covers 250,000 or so clones, with about four fifths appearing a single time and around 3.6% taken by the ten largest.

The chain joins TRBV27 to TRBJ2-2; 13 positions match TRBD2. What was sequenced was PBMCs or T cells enriched from blood (not recorded which). This sequence was found in a man aged 50 to 59 who had recovered from COVID-19. The CDR3 region is CASSFRTSGGTGELFF. The DNA of the CDR3 is TGTGCCAGCAGTTTTCGGACTAGCGGGGGTACCGGGGAGCTGTTTTTT.